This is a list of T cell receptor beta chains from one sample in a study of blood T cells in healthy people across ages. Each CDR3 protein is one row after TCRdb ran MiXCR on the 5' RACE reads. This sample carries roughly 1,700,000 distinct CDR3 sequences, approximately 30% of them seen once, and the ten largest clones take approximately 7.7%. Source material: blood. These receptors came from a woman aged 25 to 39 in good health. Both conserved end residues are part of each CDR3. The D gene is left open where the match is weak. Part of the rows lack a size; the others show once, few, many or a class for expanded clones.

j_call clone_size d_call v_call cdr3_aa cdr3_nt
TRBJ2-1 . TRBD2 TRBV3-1 CASSLGLAGGAMVNEQFF TGTGCCAGCAGCCTGGGACTAGCGGGAGGTGCTATGGTCAATGAGCAGTTCTTC
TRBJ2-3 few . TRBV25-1 CASSDPVGSTDTQYF TGTGCCAGCAGTGACCCGGTCGGTAGCACAGATACGCAGTATTTT
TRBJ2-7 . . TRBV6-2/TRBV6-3 CASSFDDRTLRYF TGTGCCAGCAGTTTCGACGACCGTACTCTACGGTACTTC
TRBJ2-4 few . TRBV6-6 CASSWVPAENIQYF TGTGCCAGCAGTTGGGTCCCTGCGGAAAACATTCAGTACTTC
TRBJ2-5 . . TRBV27 CASSSSTFYGVRWKTQYF TGTGCCAGCAGTTCCTCCACGTTTTACGGGGTACGGTGGAAGACCCAGTACTTC
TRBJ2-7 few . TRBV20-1 CSARGTMGYEQYF TGCAGTGCTAGAGGGACGATGGGCTACGAGCAGTACTTC
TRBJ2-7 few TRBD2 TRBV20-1 CSARDVGQRETRSRNEQYF TGCAGTGCTAGAGATGTTGGGCAGCGGGAGACCCGGTCTCGGAACGAGCAGTACTTC
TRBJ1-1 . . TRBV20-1 CSAGQYEAFF TGCAGTGCAGGACAGTACGAAGCTTTCTTT
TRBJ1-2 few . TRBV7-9 CASSLKELHGYTF TGTGCCAGCAGCCTAAAGGAGCTGCATGGCTACACCTTC
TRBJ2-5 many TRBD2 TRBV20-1 CSARVTSGGQETQYF TGCAGTGCTAGAGTCACTAGCGGGGGGCAAGAGACCCAGTACTTC
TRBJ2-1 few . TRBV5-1 CASSSNREWDEQFF TGCGCCAGCAGCTCTAACCGGGAGTGGGATGAGCAGTTCTTC
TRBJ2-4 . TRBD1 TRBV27 CASSFSGQGRGEQYF TGTGCCAGCAGTTTCTCCGGACAGGGTAGGGGTGAGCAGTACTTC
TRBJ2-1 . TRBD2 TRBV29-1 CSVEVGWSGGASEQFF TGCAGCGTTGAAGTGGGGTGGAGCGGGGGGGCGTCTGAGCAGTTCTTC
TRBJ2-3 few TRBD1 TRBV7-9 CASSPGTGGFGTDTLYF TGTGCCAGCAGCCCCGGGACAGGGGGTTTTGGGACAGATACGCTGTATTTT
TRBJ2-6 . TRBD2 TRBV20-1 CSASGGAPSGANVLTF TGCAGTGCTAGCGGGGGGGCTCCCTCTGGGGCCAACGTCCTGACTTTC
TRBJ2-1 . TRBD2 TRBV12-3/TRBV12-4 CASSLGGTSGKNEQFF TGTGCCAGCAGTTTAGGAGGAACTAGCGGGAAGAATGAGCAGTTCTTC
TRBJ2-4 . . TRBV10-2 CASSESRESIQYF TGCGCCAGCAGTGAAAGCAGGGAAAGCATTCAGTACTTC
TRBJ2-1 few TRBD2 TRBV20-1 CSARDRFRTSGGIAYNEQFF TGCAGTGCTAGAGATAGGTTTCGGACTAGCGGGGGGATCGCCTACAATGAGCAGTTCTTC
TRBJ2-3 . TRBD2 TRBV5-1 CASSLEGLAGGIDTQYF TGCGCCAGCAGCTTGGAGGGACTAGCGGGGGGTATAGATACGCAGTATTTT
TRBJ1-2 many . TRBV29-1 CSASPGTLSGYTF TGCAGCGCCTCGCCCGGGACCCTCTCGGGCTACACCTTC
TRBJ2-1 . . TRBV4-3 CASSQDFGGQETQFF TGCGCCAGCAGCCAAGATTTCGGCGGCCAAGAGACCCAGTTCTTC
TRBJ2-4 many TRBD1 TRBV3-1 CASSQRGQNIQYF TGTGCCAGCAGCCAAAGGGGACAGAACATTCAGTACTTC
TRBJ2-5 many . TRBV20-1 CSAGGTVQETQYF TGCAGTGCTGGAGGGACAGTCCAAGAGACCCAGTACTTC
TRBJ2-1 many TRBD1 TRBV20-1 CSGQGSYNEQFF TGCAGTGGACAGGGGTCGTACAATGAGCAGTTCTTC
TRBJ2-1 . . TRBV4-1 CASSQADIYNEQFF TGCGCCAGCAGCCAAGCGGACATCTACAATGAGCAGTTCTTC
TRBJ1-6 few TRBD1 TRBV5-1 CASSKDRVINSPLHF TGCGCCAGCAGCAAGGACAGGGTGATTAATTCACCCCTCCACTTT
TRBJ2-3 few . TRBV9 CASSVDTTGASLDTQYF TGTGCCAGCAGCGTAGATACGACGGGGGCCAGTCTCGATACGCAGTATTTT
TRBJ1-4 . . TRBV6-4 CAARGGGEKLFF TGTGCCGCGCGGGGGGGCGGGGAAAAACTGTTTTTT
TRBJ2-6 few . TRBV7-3 CASGAGGANVLTF TGTGCCAGTGGGGCTGGTGGGGCCAACGTCCTGACTTTC
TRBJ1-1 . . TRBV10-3 CAISAHSGNTEAFF TGTGCCATCAGTGCGCACTCCGGGAACACTGAAGCTTTCTTT
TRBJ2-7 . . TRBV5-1 CASSTGGGAYYEQYF TGCGCCAGCAGCACTGGAGGGGGGGCCTACTACGAGCAGTACTTC
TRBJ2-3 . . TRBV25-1 CASSALATRTDTQYF TGTGCCAGCAGTGCCCTAGCGACCCGCACAGATACGCAGTATTTT
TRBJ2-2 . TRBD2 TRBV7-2 CASSPLLAGAGTGELFF TGTGCCAGCAGCCCTCTGTTGGCGGGAGCCGGTACCGGGGAGCTGTTTTTT
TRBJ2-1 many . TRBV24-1 CATSDLNSEEQFF TGTGCCACCAGTGATTTGAATAGCGAGGAGCAGTTCTTC
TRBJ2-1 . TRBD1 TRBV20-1 CSARDSSGTGFYNEQFF TGCAGTGCTAGGGACTCTTCCGGGACAGGGTTCTACAATGAGCAGTTCTTC
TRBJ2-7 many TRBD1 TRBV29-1 CSGQGTYEQYF TGCAGTGGACAGGGAACCTACGAGCAGTACTTC
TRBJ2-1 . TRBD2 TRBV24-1 CATSGHQRGGNEQFF TGTGCCACCAGTGGACATCAGCGGGGGGGCAATGAGCAGTTCTTC
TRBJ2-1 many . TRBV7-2 CASSQTTGYSYNEQFF TGTGCCAGCAGCCAGACGACAGGTTACTCCTACAATGAGCAGTTCTTC
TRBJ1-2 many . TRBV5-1 CASSLVGDGYTF TGTGCCAGCAGCTTAGTTGGGGATGGCTACACCTTC
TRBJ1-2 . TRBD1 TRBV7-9 CASSCVGTGGCYGYTF TGTGCCAGCAGCTGCGTTGGGACAGGGGGCTGCTATGGCTACACCTTC
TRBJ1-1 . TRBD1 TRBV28 CASSLSTDRGPAFF TGTGCCAGCAGTTTATCCACTGACAGGGGGCCAGCTTTCTTT
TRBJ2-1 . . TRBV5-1 CASSLLSVGNNEQFF TGCGCCAGCAGCTTGTTGAGTGTGGGCAACAATGAGCAGTTCTTC
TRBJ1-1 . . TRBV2 CAIIVGNTEAFF TGTGCCATTATAGTTGGGAACACTGAAGCTTTCTTT